This passage covers 25 T cell receptor beta chains from one sample sequenced in a study of CD8+ T cells in alopecia areata (dated by TCRdb to the late 2010s). The protocol used for the library was the immunoSEQ multiplex PCR assay. RNA was extracted from all samples and reverse transcribed into cDNA as template for TCR sequencing. In its TCRdb copy, this immuneACCESS table keeps in-frame sequences only and misses some clones. Where compared with another copy, unresolved V genes explain less than half of these, and the others have no known cause. This sample includes about 110,000 clones, and none of them was observed just once. The ten biggest clones cover roughly a fifth of the sample. Sample: lesional skin. The receptors here all came from a C3H/HeJ mouse with alopecia areata. In terms of MHC, this strain is H2-k.

A remark on this clone: Here the gene names and germline are mouse. The sequenced fragment ends 4 residues before the CDR3 boundary, so the rest is inferred from the germline J gene. The chain is built from TRBV19 and TRBJ2-1, with 12 bases lining up with TRBD2. The J segment lost 2 bases and the V segment lost 5 bases, leaving 5 bases of the junction unmatched. The CDR3 length is 16 residues. The germline gives CDR1 FNHDT, CDR2 SITEND (reference sequence). Here the CDR3 reads CASSPWTGGDYAEQFF. The part of the CDR3 DNA that was read is TGTGCCAGCAGCCCCTGGACTGGGGGGGACTATGCT.

As regards this clone: Each gene name is a mouse one. Partial CDR3 DNA: TGTGCCAGCAGCTTGGCTGGGAGCAACTATGCT. It specifies CASSLAGSNYA. The full CDR3 is CASSLAGSNYAEQFF. The chain couples TRBV3 to TRBJ2-1; possibly TRBD2 for D (5 bases). With the read ending 4 residues before the CDR3 end, the germline J gene is used to fill in that end. The germline gives CDR1 SNHLY, CDR2 FYNGKV (reference sequence). V was cut by 3 bases and J by 1 base, with 10 bases left in between. CDR3 length: 15 residues.

This clone was seen a few times. Genes here carry mouse names. Coverage ceases 4 residues before the CDR3 finishes, and the germline J gene fills in the end. The V gene is TRBV13-1, the J gene TRBJ2-1; weak D call: TRBD1 (7 bases). The CDR3 consists of 16 residues. CDR1 is NSHNY, CDR2 SYGAGN, per germline. V lost 2 bases and J lost 0, with 12 bases in between. CDR3 loop: CASSEPQGGNYAEQFF. CDR3 DNA (partial): TGTGCCAGCAGTGAGCCTCAGGGGGGTAACTATGCT.

As regards this clone: Mouse gene names and germline throughout. The sequence runs out 4 residues before the end of the CDR3; the remainder is reconstructed from the germline J gene. The gene calls are TRBV13-1 and TRBJ1-4; TRBD1 matches at 9 bases. Germline CDR1 and CDR2: NSHNY and SYGAGN. V gave up 5 bases and J gave up 0 bases; unmatched junction bases: 5. This CDR3 is 16 amino acids long. Here the CDR3 reads CASRAGTGFSNERLFF. The CDR3 DNA, read in part, is TGTGCCAGCAGGGCCGGGACAGGGTTTTCCAACGAA. Full variable domain (remainder filled in from reference TRBV13-1 and TRBJ1-4): EAAVTQSPRNKVTVTGGNVTLSCRQTNSHNYMYWYRQDTGHGLRLIHYSYGAGNLRIGDVPDGYKATRTTQEDFFLLLELASPSQTSLYFCASRAGTGFSNERLFFGHGTKLSVL.

The table lists this clone with a few counts. These gene names are mouse names. Read data end 4 residues before the CDR3 end; the end is taken from the germline J gene. The chain couples TRBV13-3 to TRBJ2-5; 12 bases align to TRBD2. The germline V gene encodes CDR1 NNHDY and CDR2 SYVADS. The CDR3 extends over 15 amino acids. V dropped 5 bases and J dropped 2; count of bases not matched to a gene: 3. CDR3 DNA, as far as it was read: TGTGCCAGCAGGGACTGGGGGGGTTCCCAAGAC. The encoded protein is CASRDWGGSQD. The complete CDR3 sequence is CASRDWGGSQDTQYF.

On this clone itself: The genes are named according to mouse. The part of the CDR3 DNA that was read is TGCACCTGCAGAACCGGGACAGGGGCT. This translates into CTCRTGTGA. In full, the CDR3 reads CTCRTGTGAEQFF. The chain carries TRBV1 and TRBJ2-1; 9 bases match TRBD1. With the read ending 4 residues before the CDR3 end, the germline J gene is used to fill in that end. CDR3 length: 13 residues. Germline V gene lookup returns CDR1 NSQYPW and CDR2 LRSPGD (reference sequence).

This clone has a handful of counts. The gene names given are mouse names. The sequenced fragment ends 4 residues before the CDR3 boundary, so the rest is inferred from the germline J gene. This chain joins TRBV29 and TRBJ2-5, with a weak D call TRBD1 (6 bases). This CDR3 is built from 14 residues. The germline CDR1 and CDR2 sequences are MSHET and SYDVDS. The CDR3 loop reads CASSLSSRGDTQYF. The CDR3 DNA, read in part, is TGTGCTAGCAGTTTATCTTCCAGGGGAGAC.

Concerning this clone itself: Germline and genes here are mouse. The read terminates 4 residues ahead of where the CDR3 ends, so the germline J gene completes it. The chain joins TRBV13-1 to TRBJ2-7; 7 positions match TRBD2. This CDR3 contains 14 residues. Germline CDR1 reads NSHNY; CDR2 reads SYGAGN. CDR3 loop: CASSDAWGKYEQYF. The CDR3 bases that were read are TGTGCCAGCAGTGATGCCTGGGGGAAATAT.

A word on this clone: Here the gene names and germline are mouse. The read terminates 4 residues before the CDR3 end, so the remaining end is supplied by the germline J gene. J is TRBJ2-3 and V is TRBV16; 8 bases match TRBD1. The V gene's germline CDR1 is SGHSA and CDR2 FRNQAP. The CDR3 extends over 16 amino acids. Germline trimming cut 2 bases from V and 1 base from J; bases unmatched to any gene: 5. The sequenced CDR3 bases are TGTGCAAGCAGCTTACCCGGGACAGGTGGTGCAGAA. Protein product: CASSLPGTGGAE. The CDR3 in its entirety is CASSLPGTGGAETLYF.

Note on this clone: The germline and genes are mouse ones. The read stops 4 residues short of the end of the CDR3; the missing end is completed from the germline J gene. The rearrangement uses TRBV5 and TRBJ2-3; maybe TRBD2 (6 bases). V was cut by 0 bases and J by 0 bases, with 10 bases left in between. CDR1 LGHNA and CDR2 YNLKQL come from the germline V gene (reference sequence). The CDR3 covers 16 residues. The CDR3 region is CASSQEGWGSAETLYF. CDR3 DNA (partial): TGTGCCAGCAGCCAAGAGGGGTGGGGGAGTGCAGAA.

For this clone: Genes and germline come from the mouse. CDR3 DNA, as far as it was read: TGTGCCAGCAGTATAAGGCCAGGGTCAAACTCC. Translated, it gives CASSIRPGSNS. The full CDR3 sequence reads CASSIRPGSNSDYTF. This chain joins TRBV19 and TRBJ1-2, with D perhaps matching TRBD1 (5 bases). The read gets to within 4 residues of the CDR3 end, and the germline J gene fills in the rest. The germline V gene has CDR1 FNHDT and CDR2 SITEND (reference sequence). V lost 1 base and J 0 bases, leaving 10 bases between the germline ends. The CDR3 runs to 15 residues.

Comment on this clone: These gene names are mouse names. With the read ending 4 residues before the CDR3 end, the germline J gene is used to fill in that end. The chain has TRBV1 and TRBJ2-7, with 10 bases lining up with TRBD2. This CDR3 contains 15 residues. Per the germline V gene, CDR1 is NSQYPW and CDR2 is LRSPGD (reference sequence). The ends lost 7 bases at V and 1 base at J; junction bases unmatched: 7. The covered CDR3 bases are TGCACCTGCACCAGGACTGGGGGCTTTTCCTAT. Its translation: CTCTRTGGFSY. The CDR3 in full is CTCTRTGGFSYEQYF.

Only a few counts were recorded for this clone. TCRdb lists a protein that is different at residue 15 from the translated DNA; the protein given here uses the DNA translation. Gene names are mouse gene names. The read comes to an end 3 residues before the CDR3 does, leaving the germline J gene to fill in the end. The genes are TRBV1 and TRBJ1-3, with 9 bases fitting TRBD1. The CDR3 consists of 18 residues. CDR1 NSQYPW and CDR2 LRSPGD come from the germline V gene (reference sequence). V gave up 0 bases and J gave up 0 bases; unmatched junction bases: 6. The CDR3 protein is CTCSADTQGANSGNTLYF. CDR3 bases read: TGCACCTGCAGTGCAGATACACAGGGGGCGAATTCTGGAAATACG.

This clone has just a few counts. All gene names here are mouse names. The read comes to an end 4 residues before the CDR3 does, leaving the germline J gene to fill in the end. The rearrangement joins TRBV1 to TRBJ2-3; no definite D call. V was trimmed by 3 bases and J by 2 bases, leaving 6 bases between them. Germline assignment: CDR1 NSQYPW and CDR2 LRSPGD (reference sequence). CDR3 length: 13 residues. CDR3 sequence reads: CTCSATDAETLYF. CDR3 bases read: TGCACCTGCAGTGCCACAGATGCAGAA.

This clone was picked up a small number of times. The germline and genes are mouse ones. CDR3: CTCSAAPPLGGFGQNTLYF. The sequenced CDR3 bases are TGCACCTGCAGTGCAGCACCTCCGCTGGGGGGCTTTGGTCAAAAC. The chain joins TRBV1 to TRBJ2-4; 8 bases are a match to TRBD2. The CDR3 extends 4 residues past the end of the read, so its final part is completed from the germline J gene. Germline CDR1 NSQYPW, CDR2 LRSPGD (reference sequence). The V segment lost 1 base and the J segment 1 base; nucleotides outside the gene matches: 13. The CDR3 consists of 19 residues.

This clone was found a few times. Mouse gene names and germline throughout. The CDR3 is cut off 4 residues early in the read; its end comes from the germline J gene. The J gene is TRBJ2-7, the V gene TRBV1; 12 bases align to TRBD2. J was trimmed by 0 bases and V by 1 base; bases with no gene match: 4. CDR1 NSQYPW and CDR2 LRSPGD come from the germline V gene (reference sequence). CDR3 length equals 17 residues. The CDR3 reads CTCSAGDWGASSYEQYF. The sequenced part of the CDR3 DNA is TGCACCTGCAGTGCAGGGGACTGGGGGGCGAGCTCCTAT.

On this clone: This may arise from a read error, as a much more abundant clone is one base away. Mouse gene names and germline throughout. The sequence runs out 4 residues before the end of the CDR3; the remainder is reconstructed from the germline J gene. The chain has TRBV5 and TRBJ2-7, with 7 bases that match TRBD2. CDR1 LGHNA and CDR2 YNLKQL come from the germline V gene (reference sequence). V gave up 4 bases and J gave up 0 bases; unmatched junction bases: 3. The CDR3 has 14 residues. CDR3 DNA, as far as it was read: TGTGCCAGCAGCCCTGGACTGGACTCCTAT. It yields the protein CASSPGLDSY. The entire CDR3 sequence reads CASSPGLDSYEQYF.

This clone was seen more than once but under ten times. All gene names here are mouse names. The read is 4 residues too short to cover the CDR3 end, so that end is filled in from the germline J gene. This chain uses TRBV13-1 with TRBJ2-1, with TRBD2 matching 11 bases. The germline gives CDR1 NSHNY, CDR2 SYGAGN. This CDR3 has 15 residues. The covered CDR3 bases are TGTGCCAGCAGTGATGCACTGGGGGGGCGCGCT. It translates to CASSDALGGRA. The entire CDR3 sequence reads CASSDALGGRAEQFF.

As to this clone: Mouse gene names and germline throughout. The CDR3 goes on 4 residues after the read ends, and that part is filled in from the germline J gene. The J gene is TRBJ2-5, the V gene TRBV13-2; 7 positions match TRBD1. Germline lookup yields CDR1 NNHNN and CDR2 SYGAGS (reference sequence). This CDR3 has 14 amino acids. J was trimmed by 0 bases and V by 4 bases; bases with no gene match: 2. The CDR3 loop is CASGRDSNQDTQYF. The covered CDR3 bases are TGTGCCAGCGGTCGGGACAGTAACCAAGAC.

This clone turned up a few times. The genes and germline here are from mouse. The read ends 4 residues before the CDR3 terminus; that terminus is restored from the germline J gene. This rearrangement joins TRBV13-3 to TRBJ2-4, with a possible D match to TRBD1 (7 bases). This CDR3 has 14 residues. Germline V gene data show CDR1 as NNHDY and CDR2 as SYVADS. V gave up 3 bases and J gave up 3 bases, with 11 bases separating them. Incomplete CDR3 DNA: TGTGCCAGCAGTGGGGAAGGGGGCCAAAAC. Translated, it gives CASSGEGGQN. The complete CDR3 sequence is CASSGEGGQNTLYF.

This clone was seen many times. Genes and germline are mouse. The read ends 4 residues before the CDR3 terminus; that terminus is restored from the germline J gene. This chain links TRBV13-3 with TRBJ2-3; the match to TRBD1 covers 9 bases. The CDR3 loop spans 15 amino acids. Trimming took 6 bases from V and 0 from J; bases not matched to a gene: 5. The germline CDR1 and CDR2 sequences are NNHDY and SYVADS. This CDR3 reads CASTGTGTSAETLYF. The sequenced part of the CDR3 DNA is TGTGCCAGCACCGGGACAGGGACTAGTGCAGAA.

This clone was seen only a few times. Gene names are mouse gene names. The read comes to an end 4 residues before the CDR3 does, leaving the germline J gene to fill in the end. The chain carries TRBV13-3 and TRBJ1-1; D might be TRBD1 (6 bases). The CDR3 extends over 14 amino acids. Trimming pared 6 bases from V and 1 base from J, leaving 13 bases between. From germline, CDR1 is NNHDY and CDR2 SYVADS. The sequenced CDR3 bases are TGTGCCAGCACCCCGGGACATCAAAACACA. Translated: CASTPGHQNT. The whole CDR3 is CASTPGHQNTEVFF.

With respect to this clone: Genes and germline come from the mouse. From the germline J gene comes the end of the CDR3, since the read stops 4 residues before it. The rearrangement uses TRBV13-1 and TRBJ2-7; tentatively, D is TRBD2 (6 bases). Germline V gene sequence: CDR1 NSHNY, CDR2 SYGAGN. The CDR3 contains 12 residues. V lost 7 bases and J 3 bases, leaving 11 bases between the germline ends. The sequenced part of the CDR3 DNA is TGTGCCAGCTTCTGGGGCCTCTAT. Translation gives CASFWGLY. The whole CDR3 sequence is CASFWGLYEQYF.

This clone has just a few counts. Gene labels here are mouse ones. The sequence runs out 4 residues before the end of the CDR3; the remainder is reconstructed from the germline J gene. The gene calls are TRBV13-3 and TRBJ2-5; TRBD2 agrees at 8 bases. This CDR3 comprises 14 residues. V gave up 4 bases and J gave up 3 bases; unmatched junction bases: 4. Germline CDR1 NNHDY, CDR2 SYVADS. CDR3 sequence reads: CASSLRLGQDTQYF. The CDR3 DNA, read in part, is TGTGCCAGCAGTCTTAGACTGGGGCAAGAC.

The table lists this clone with many counts. Genes here carry mouse names. The read halts 4 residues ahead of the CDR3 end, with the missing end drawn from the germline J gene. This sequence joins TRBV13-3 and TRBJ1-2; D possibly corresponds to TRBD1 (5 bases). Germline V gives CDR1 NNHDY, CDR2 SYVADS. This CDR3 contains 13 residues. The CDR3 DNA, read in part, is TGTGCCAGCAGTGACAGGGATCGGTCC. Translating gives CASSDRDRS. The whole CDR3 protein reads CASSDRDRSDYTF.